These 5 T cell receptor beta chains share one sample of origin, sequenced in a study of T cells expressing NK-cell markers. Reanalyzing the 5' RACE reads, TCRdb keeps one entry per CDR3 protein, without DNA. The sample spans hundreds of thousands of distinct CDR3 sequences; the ten largest clones claim roughly 3.6%. Sequencing was carried out using blood T cells: a sorted CD56 or NKG2C T cell subset, CD4+ or CD8+ T cells, or bulk PBMC T cells (not recorded which). These receptors were collected from a young man in good health.

This chain connects TRBV2 to TRBJ2-7; TCRdb returns TRBD2, unconfirmable since there is no DNA. This CDR3 is 15 amino acids long. CDR1 is SNHLY and CDR2 is FYNNEI in the germline V gene. The CDR3 protein is CASSETRGSSREQYF.

The chain joins TRBV5-1 to TRBJ2-3; absent DNA, TCRdb's TRBD2 call cannot be checked. The germline CDR1 and CDR2 sequences are SGHRS and YFSETQ. The CDR3 is 18 residues long. CDR3 loop: CASSSGLAGGSGVNTQYF. Full variable domain (missing parts from reference TRBV5-1 and TRBJ2-3): KAGVTQTPRYLIKTRGQQVTLSCSPISGHRSVSWYQQTPGQGLQFLFEYFSETQRNKGNFPGRFSGRQFSNSRSEMNVSTLELGDSALYLCASSSGLAGGSGVNTQYFGPGTRLTVL.

The V call is TRBV16, the J call TRBJ2-3; absent DNA, TCRdb's TRBD2 call cannot be checked. The germline CDR1 and CDR2 sequences are KGHSY and FQNENV. The CDR3 is made up of 17 amino acids. CDR3 residues: CASSQFLPGERTDTQYF.

J is TRBJ1-1 and V is TRBV29-1; TCRdb names TRBD1, which stays unverified in the absence of DNA. Germline V lookup: CDR1 SQVTM, CDR2 ANQGSEA. The CDR3 is 16 amino acids. This chain's CDR3 is CSVVDTGLLGDTEAFF.

CDR3 in amino acids: CASSHGWGERTGELFF. The chain links TRBV27 to TRBJ2-2; as DNA is missing, the TRBD1 call by TCRdb cannot be tested. Germline V gene lookup returns CDR1 MNHEY and CDR2 SMNVEV (reference sequence). This CDR3 is 16 amino acids long.